Following are 9 T cell receptor beta chains from one sample sequenced in a study of Graves' ophthalmopathy and Graves' hyperthyroidism. Amplified material comprised TCR beta CDR3 regions derived from RNA transcripts. The authors performed first-round RT-PCR with HTBI primers and then a second-round multiplex PCR. TCRdb re-called the multiplex PCR reads through MiXCR, storing one row per CDR3 protein. Here the sample spans about 640,000 distinct CDR3 sequences, about two fifths being singletons. Input material: peripheral blood. These receptors were obtained from an adult man with Graves' ophthalmopathy.

This clonotype was seen at least ten times. V usage is TRBV27 and J usage is TRBJ1-1, with D hard to call. Germline CDR1 reads MNHEY; CDR2 reads SMNVEV (reference sequence). The CDR3 covers 14 residues. V was clipped by 6 bases and J by 3 bases, with 14 bases between them. The CDR3 sequence is CASSRSRLDTEAFF. The CDR3 DNA reads TGTGCCAGCAGCCGCTCCCGGCTGGACACTGAAGCTTTCTTT.

On this clonotype: A much larger clone differs from this one at a single base, so this may be a read error. V is TRBV5-1 and J is TRBJ1-4; TRBD1 matches 8 bases. This CDR3 comprises 15 residues. From germline, CDR1 is SGHRS and CDR2 YFSETQ. As DNA, the CDR3 is TGCGCCAGCAGCGAGGGACAGGCGACGAATGAAAAACTGTCTTTT. Protein sequence: CASSEGQATNEKLSF.

The V gene is TRBV10-3, the J gene TRBJ1-2, with 7 bases that match TRBD1. CDR3 length equals 16 residues. Per the germline V gene, CDR1 is ENHRY and CDR2 is SYGVKD. V was clipped by 4 bases and J by 4 bases; unmatched bases: 12. The CDR3 DNA sequence: TGTGCCATCAGTGCTACAGCCATCCGGACAGGCTATGGCTACACCTTC. Its protein product is CAISATAIRTGYGYTF.

This clonotype has only a few counts. The rearrangement uses TRBV7-2 and TRBJ2-7; 16 bases line up with TRBD2. Trimming at V came to 5 bases and at J to 3 bases, leaving 10 bases not matched to a gene. Germline values: CDR1 SGHTA, CDR2 FQGNSA. The CDR3 sequence is 18 residues long. DNA for the CDR3: TGTGCCAGCAGCCTCGGGGGACTAGCGGGAGGGCCGGGCTACGAGCAGTACTTC. Protein sequence: CASSLGGLAGGPGYEQYF.

The genes are TRBV7-9 and TRBJ1-1; 7 positions match TRBD1. Germline CDR1 and CDR2: SEHNR and FQNEAQ (reference sequence). After removal of 11 bases from V and 0 bases from J, the junction contained 6 bases not matched to a gene. The length of the CDR3 is 13 residues. The chain's CDR3 is CAWGTAMNTEAFF. CDR3 DNA sequence: TGTGCCTGGGGGACAGCCATGAACACTGAAGCTTTCTTT. The full variable domain, in which reference TRBV7-9 and TRBJ1-1 provide the parts outside the CDR3, is DTGVSQNPRHKITKRGQNVTFRCDPISEHNRLYWYRQTLGQGPEFLTYFQNEAQLEKSRLLSDRFSAERPKGSFSTLEIQRTEQGDSAMYLCAWGTAMNTEAFFGQGTRLTVV.

This chain connects TRBV4-3 to TRBJ1-2; D is undetermined. Between the trimmed V and J ends, which lost 1 base and 1 base, there was a span of 10 bases. The CDR3 is 15 residues long. Germline lookup yields CDR1 LGHNA and CDR2 YSLEER. This CDR3 reads CASSQVPGLNYGYTF. DNA of the CDR3: TGCGCCAGCAGCCAAGTCCCCGGACTTAACTATGGCTACACCTTC.

The chain couples TRBV11-3 to TRBJ1-1; 8 bases are shared with TRBD1. There are 16 residues in the CDR3. V was clipped by 2 bases and J by 5 bases; unmatched bases: 10. Germline-derived CDR1 and CDR2 are SGHNT and YENEEA. CDR3 region: CASSLQTWTGLTEAFF. The CDR3 DNA follows: TGTGCCAGCAGCTTACAAACCTGGACAGGGCTTACTGAAGCTTTCTTT.

Details on this clonotype: A much larger clonotype is one base distant, so this may be a read error. V and J are TRBV9 and TRBJ1-4; 7 bases match TRBD1. Germline-derived CDR1 and CDR2 are SGDLS and YYNGEE. The length of the CDR3 is 15 residues. The CDR3 is CASSVTGANFEKLLF. The DNA of the CDR3 is TGTGCCAGCAGCGTAACAGGGGCGAATTTTGAAAAACTGCTTTTT.

In its sample, this clonotype was seen a few times. This chain joins TRBV7-9 and TRBJ2-7; 11 bases fit TRBD1. Trimming removed 3 bases from V and 4 bases from J; junction bases left unmatched: 5. Germline loops: CDR1 SEHNR, CDR2 FQNEAQ (reference sequence). The CDR3 contains 15 residues. The chain's CDR3 is CASSFPGTGGYEQYF. The CDR3 nucleotides read TGTGCCAGCAGCTTCCCCGGGACAGGGGGGTACGAGCAGTACTTC.